The next 27 T cell receptor beta chains were all read from a single sample in a study of T cell responses to AZD1222 COVID-19 vaccine. The protocol was immunoSEQ multiplex PCR, while the TCRdb copy is restricted to in-frame clones and leaves out a portion. The sample records 73,000 or so clones, roughly 80% being singletons. Sequenced here: peripheral blood, sampled on day 0 of AZD1222 vaccination. The origin of the receptors is an adult in good health.

This chain links TRBV5-1 with TRBJ2-7, with D unresolved. The germline V gene encodes CDR1 SGHRS and CDR2 YFSETQ. Trimming took 4 bases from V and 10 from J, leaving 3 bases between them. The CDR3 is 8 residues long. In nucleotides, the CDR3 is TGCGCCAGCAGCCTTCAGTACTTC. Residues: CASSLQYF.

The genes are TRBV11-1 and TRBJ1-2; D is uncertain. With 1 base removed from V and 4 bases from J, the gap between germline ends came to 7 bases. CDR1 and CDR2 from the germline V gene are SGHAT and FQDESV (reference sequence). The CDR3 covers 13 residues. CDR3 DNA sequence: TGTGCCAGCAGCTTAGTGCCTCGCTATGGCTACACCTTC. Translated: CASSLVPRYGYTF.

The chain uses TRBV7-9 and TRBJ2-7; D is unclear. Trimming pared 6 bases from V and 2 bases from J, leaving 14 bases between. The CDR3 spans 14 residues. Germline V gene data show CDR1 as SEHNR and CDR2 as FQNEAQ (reference sequence). The CDR3: CASSSGQNAYEQYF. DNA of the CDR3: TGTGCCAGCAGTTCGGGCCAGAATGCCTACGAGCAGTACTTC.

The chain carries TRBV29-1 and TRBJ1-1; D is unresolved. The V end was cut by 5 bases, the J end by 7 bases, with 5 bases between. This CDR3 region has 9 residues. Germline CDR1 SQVTM, CDR2 ANQGSEA. Written as DNA, the CDR3 is TGCAGCGTTAGTGATGAAGCTTTCTTT. Translating gives CSVSDEAFF. The complete variable domain, with remaining parts taken from reference TRBV29-1 and TRBJ1-1, reads SAVISQKPSRDICQRGTSLTIQCQVDSQVTMMFWYRQQPGQSLTLIATANQGSEATYESGFVIDKFPISRPNLTFSTLTVSNMSPEDSSIYLCSVSDEAFFGQGTRLTVV.

This chain links TRBV9 with TRBJ1-1; D gene uncertain. Germline V lookup: CDR1 SGDLS, CDR2 YYNGEE. The CDR3 is 14 amino acids. V lost 0 bases to trimming and J lost 3 bases, with 9 bases between them. In DNA form, the CDR3 reads TGTGCCAGCAGCGTAGCCGACACTCACACTGAAGCTTTCTTT. The encoded protein is CASSVADTHTEAFF.

The CDR3 bases are TGTGCCAGCAGCCCGGAGGGCTACGAGCAGTACTTC. Amino acids: CASSPEGYEQYF. J is TRBJ2-7 and V is TRBV5-4; tentative D call: TRBD2 (6 bases). CDR1 is SGHNT, CDR2 YYREEE, per germline (reference sequence). The CDR3 runs to 12 residues. V was shortened by 4 bases and J by 3 bases, with 8 bases between the two germline ends. The whole variable domain, filled in from reference TRBV5-4 and TRBJ2-7, reads ETGVTQSPTHLIKTRGQQVTLRCSSQSGHNTVSWYQQALGQGPQFIFQYYREEENGRGNFPPRFSGLQFPNYSSELNVNALELDDSALYLCASSPEGYEQYFGPGTRLTVT.

The J gene is TRBJ2-7, the V gene TRBV11-2; D is perhaps TRBD2 (5 bases). Per the germline V gene, CDR1 is SGHAT and CDR2 is FQNNGV. CDR3 length: 17 amino acids. With 0 bases removed from V and 5 bases from J, the gap between germline ends came to 20 bases. The CDR3 protein is CASSLDPRLSPMNEQYF. CDR3 nucleotide sequence: TGTGCCAGCAGCTTAGACCCACGACTAAGTCCCATGAACGAGCAGTACTTC.

The chain carries TRBV4-3 and TRBJ2-7; no definite D call. Germline assignment: CDR1 LGHNA and CDR2 YSLEER. V lost 0 bases and J 0 bases, leaving 15 bases between the germline ends. CDR3 length: 17 amino acids. The CDR3: CASSQDLDLRHSYEQYF. As DNA, the CDR3 is TGCGCCAGCAGCCAAGATCTGGATTTGCGGCACTCCTACGAGCAGTACTTC.

V gene TRBV10-1 combines with J gene TRBJ2-2; 12 bases fit TRBD2. V dropped 8 bases and J dropped 1; count of bases not matched to a gene: 14. The CDR3 covers 19 residues. CDR1 and CDR2 (germline): WNHNN, SYGVQD (reference sequence). In nucleotides, the CDR3 is TGCGCCAGCCCGCCGGCCCGGGCTAGCGGGGGGGGGAACACCGGGGAGCTGTTTTTT. Translated: CASPPARASGGGNTGELFF.

This chain joins TRBV14 and TRBJ2-1; D unclear. Trimming stripped 0 bases from V and 7 bases from J, with 16 bases between. The CDR3 contains 16 residues. Germline V gene lookup returns CDR1 SGHDN and CDR2 FVKESK. The CDR3 loop reads CASSQDFLMGRNEQFF. The CDR3 DNA reads as TGTGCCAGCAGCCAAGATTTCCTGATGGGAAGGAATGAGCAGTTCTTC.

This sequence joins TRBV5-1 and TRBJ2-7, with D possibly being TRBD2 (5 bases). This CDR3 is 19 amino acids long. The V end lost 5 bases, the J end lost 0 bases, and 27 bases lay between the germline ends. The germline V gene has CDR1 SGHRS and CDR2 YFSETQ. CDR3: CASRADRDAWQKSSYEQYF. The CDR3 nucleotides are TGCGCCAGCAGAGCGGACCGAGACGCTTGGCAAAAGAGCTCCTACGAGCAGTACTTC.

The chain is built from TRBV5-6 and TRBJ1-2; 7 bases are shared with TRBD1. The CDR3 has 15 amino acids. CDR1 is SGHDT and CDR2 is YYEEEE in the germline V gene. V dropped 1 base and J dropped 7; count of bases not matched to a gene: 10. The CDR3 nucleotides are TGTGCCAGCAGCTTGACGACAGGGCCTGGAGGTGGCTACACCTTC. This gives the protein CASSLTTGPGGGYTF.

The V call is TRBV5-1, the J call TRBJ1-1; no definite D call. V lost 6 bases, J lost 1 base, and 7 bases lay in between. The CDR3 has 12 residues. Germline V gene data show CDR1 as SGHRS and CDR2 as YFSETQ. The CDR3 sequence is CASKEQNTEAFF. The CDR3 nucleotides are TGCGCCAGCAAGGAGCAGAACACTGAAGCTTTCTTT.

The chain links TRBV4-2 to TRBJ2-3; D not resolved. With 3 bases removed from V and 2 bases from J, the gap between germline ends came to 6 bases. This CDR3 is built from 13 residues. The germline V gene encodes CDR1 LGHNA and CDR2 YNFKEQ. CDR3: CASSQVSTDTQYF. The CDR3 bases are TGTGCCAGCAGCCAGGTCTCCACAGATACGCAGTATTTT.

A few counts support this clone. The rearrangement uses TRBV7-9 and TRBJ2-3, with D unclear. The germline V and J ends were trimmed by 1 base and 7 bases, with 12 bases remaining between them. The CDR3 is 14 residues long. Germline CDR1 and CDR2: SEHNR and FQNEAQ (reference sequence). The CDR3 bases are TGTGCCAGCAGCTTAGTTATCAGCGAAAATACGCAGTATTTT. The encoded protein is CASSLVISENTQYF.

The chain joins TRBV6-5 to TRBJ2-7; maybe TRBD1 (5 bases). Per germline, CDR1 MNHEY and CDR2 SVGAGI. Trimming took 7 bases from V and 0 from J, leaving 16 bases between them. The CDR3 covers 15 residues. The CDR3 here is CASNEGTGSSYEQYF. CDR3 bases: TGTGCCAGCAACGAAGGTACAGGTTCCTCCTACGAGCAGTACTTC.

This chain links TRBV6-5 with TRBJ1-4; D may be TRBD1 (5 bases). The closer fit of TRBJ2-2 to the DNA end suggests the J call may be wrong. CDR3 length equals 12 residues. CDR1 and CDR2 (germline): MNHEY, SVGAGI. The CDR3 loop is CASSYTDRELFF. As DNA, the CDR3 is TGTGCCAGCAGTTACACGGACAGGGAGCTGTTTTTT.

The chain has TRBV11-2 and TRBJ2-7; tentative D call: TRBD1 (5 bases). The CDR3 covers 12 residues. V shed 5 bases and J shed 6 bases, with 11 bases lying between them. CDR1 is SGHAT, CDR2 FQNNGV, per germline. This chain's CDR3 is CASSTIGVEQYF. CDR3 sequence (DNA): TGTGCCAGCAGCACGATAGGGGTCGAGCAGTACTTC. The full variable domain, its missing parts supplied by reference TRBV11-2 and TRBJ2-7, is EAGVAQSPRYKIIEKRQSVAFWCNPISGHATLYWYQQILGQGPKLLIQFQNNGVVDDSQLPKDRFSAERLKGVDSTLKIQPAKLEDSAVYLCASSTIGVEQYFGPGTRLTVT.

J is TRBJ1-5 and V is TRBV24-1; TRBD1 is a possible D gene (6 bases). CDR1 and CDR2 from the germline V gene are KGHDR and SFDVKD. The length of the CDR3 is 17 residues. Trimming stripped 3 bases from V and 3 bases from J, with 17 bases between. CDR3 bases: TGTGCCACCAGTGATGGAACTACAGGGTTCCTCAATCAGCCCCAGCATTTT. Translated, it gives CATSDGTTGFLNQPQHF.

The chain has TRBV7-9 and TRBJ1-2; D perhaps matches TRBD1 (5 bases). The CDR3 spans 13 residues. Germline loops: CDR1 SEHNR, CDR2 FQNEAQ (reference sequence). Trimming removed 4 bases from V and 3 bases from J, with 9 bases in between. The CDR3 DNA sequence: TGTGCCAGCAGCTACGGGGCAGACTATGGCTACACCTTC. Translation: CASSYGADYGYTF. Full variable domain (rest looked up from reference TRBV7-9 and TRBJ1-2): DTGVSQNPRHKITKRGQNVTFRCDPISEHNRLYWYRQTLGQGPEFLTYFQNEAQLEKSRLLSDRFSAERPKGSFSTLEIQRTEQGDSAMYLCASSYGADYGYTFGSGTRLTVV.

In this sample, this clone turned up once. The genes are TRBV7-2 and TRBJ2-7; the D gene is possibly TRBD2 (6 bases). V lost 5 bases, J lost 2 bases, and 19 bases lay in between. The germline V gene has CDR1 SGHTA and CDR2 FQGNSA. The CDR3 runs to 16 residues. DNA of the CDR3: TGTGCCAGCAGCCCTAGAGGCGGGGAGATTACCTACGAGCAGTACTTC. This translates into CASSPRGGEITYEQYF.

This chain links TRBV9 with TRBJ1-4; 11 nucleotides align to TRBD1. Germline V gene lookup returns CDR1 SGDLS and CDR2 YYNGEE. The V segment lost 3 bases and the J segment 4 bases; nucleotides outside the gene matches: 5. The CDR3 is 16 amino acids. The CDR3 DNA reads TGTGCCAGCAGCGCCGGACAGGGGGCTTATAATGAAAAACTGTTTTTT. The encoded protein is CASSAGQGAYNEKLFF.

This chain uses TRBV7-2 with TRBJ1-1; unclear D gene. The germline V gene encodes CDR1 SGHTA and CDR2 FQGNSA. With 5 bases removed from V and 1 base from J, the gap between germline ends came to 11 bases. The CDR3 has 14 residues. CDR3 in amino acids: CASSRDTWNTEAFF. CDR3 sequence (DNA): TGTGCCAGCAGCAGAGACACATGGAACACTGAAGCTTTCTTT.

The rearrangement uses TRBV7-2 and TRBJ2-3, with 9 bases matching TRBD2. CDR1 is SGHTA and CDR2 is FQGNSA in the germline V gene. Unmatched junction bases numbered 8, after V lost 5 bases and J lost 5 bases. This CDR3 contains 15 residues. Here the CDR3 reads CASSPGGAGGDTQYF. In nucleotides, the CDR3 is TGTGCCAGCAGCCCCGGGGGAGCGGGGGGAGATACGCAGTATTTT.

This rearrangement joins TRBV28 to TRBJ2-1; D assignment may be TRBD1 or TRBD2 (6 bases each). Germline V gene data show CDR1 as MDHEN and CDR2 as SYDVKM. V was shortened by 6 bases and J by 9 bases, with 15 bases between the two germline ends. The CDR3 spans 13 residues. The CDR3 region has the DNA TGTGCCAGCAGCTCGAGGGGGGCGACTGAGCAGTTCTTC. It is translated as CASSSRGATEQFF.

J is TRBJ2-3 and V is TRBV6-1; unclear D gene. Trimming took 1 base from V and 2 from J, leaving 7 bases between them. CDR1 is MNHNS, CDR2 SASEGT, per germline. This CDR3 has 14 residues. The CDR3, as DNA: TGTGCCAGCAGTGAAGGAAGGGTCACAGATACGCAGTATTTT. This codes for CASSEGRVTDTQYF.

This chain links TRBV28 with TRBJ2-7; a weak D match, TRBD1 (6 bases). The CDR3 has 15 amino acids. Germline V lookup: CDR1 MDHEN, CDR2 SYDVKM. V was cut by 3 bases and J by 3 bases, with 15 bases left in between. CDR3 residues: CASSFSGTRGYEQYF. The DNA for the CDR3 is TGTGCCAGCAGTTTTAGTGGGACAAGGGGCTACGAGCAGTACTTC.